These T cell receptor beta chains were read from a single sample in a study of cytomegalovirus exposure and HLA in healthy donors. Clones were read by immunoSEQ multiplex PCR, and TCRdb kept only the in-frame ones, dropping some. The table includes 120,000 or so clones, 60% to 85% detected once. Sequences were obtained from PBMCs. All receptors come from a man aged 30 to 39 in good health and CMV-seronegative. CDR3s include the opening cysteine and the closing phenylalanine or tryptophan. D genes are given only for firm matches. Clone sizes are given selectively: once, few, many, or a class where the clone is expanded.

>TRBV7-9|.|14|.|TRBJ1-5
TGTGCCAGCAGCTTGTTTCAAGGGGAGGGTCCCCAGCATTTT
CASSLFQGEGPQHF
>TRBV6-5|.|14|TRBD2|TRBJ2-7
TGTGCCAGCAGCCCCGGGACTAGCATGCGCGAGCAGTACTTC
CASSPGTSMREQYF
>TRBV29-1|.|12|TRBD1|TRBJ2-3
TGCAGCGTTCTTACAGGGGCCGATACGCAGTATTTT
CSVLTGADTQYF
>TRBV7-8|.|15|.|TRBJ1-2
TGTGCCAGCAGCTTAGGGGGACTAGCTAACTATGGCTACACCTTC
CASSLGGLANYGYTF
>TRBV2|.|15|.|TRBJ1-5
TGTGCCAGCAGTATCGGGCCCGAGGACACTCAGCCCCAGCATTTT
CASSIGPEDTQPQHF
>TRBV25-1|.|13|TRBD1|TRBJ1-6
TGTGCCAGCAGGGACAGGGGGCTTTCACCCCTCCACTTT
CASRDRGLSPLHF
>TRBV10-3|once|17|.|TRBJ1-3
TGTGCCATCAGCCAAACGATGAACAGGATCTCTGGAAACACCATATATTTT
CAISQTMNRISGNTIYF
>TRBV28|.|15|TRBD2|TRBJ2-1
TGTGCCAGCAGGAATAGCGGGAGCTCCTACAATGAGCAGTTCTTC
CASRNSGSSYNEQFF
>TRBV5-5|once|18|TRBD2|TRBJ2-3
TGTGCCAGCAGCTCAGCCTGGACTAGCGGGAGCTGGAAAGATACGCAGTATTTT
CASSSAWTSGSWKDTQYF
>TRBV4-1|few|13|.|TRBJ1-1
TGCGCCAGCAGCCAAGGTAGCAGGGCTGAAGCTTTCTTT
CASSQGSRAEAFF
>TRBV6-5|.|14|TRBD1|TRBJ2-7
TGTGCCAGCAGATGGAACAGGGGATCCTACGAGCAGTACTTC
CASRWNRGSYEQYF
>TRBV6-4|.|14|TRBD1|TRBJ1-2
TGTGCCAGCAGTGACAAGGGCAGGGGGCAAGGCTACACCTTC
CASSDKGRGQGYTF
>TRBV6-1|.|15|.|TRBJ2-2
TGTGCCAGCAGTACCCGACAGGGAGGAACCGGGGAGCTGTTTTTT
CASSTRQGGTGELFF
>TRBV5-4|.|16|.|TRBJ1-1
TGTGCCAGCAGCGGAGCAGGGGCGCTGGAATATACTGAAGCTTTCTTT
CASSGAGALEYTEAFF
>TRBV6-5|few|15|TRBD2|TRBJ2-1
TGTGCCAGCAGTCTTAGCGGGAGGTCCTACAATGAGCAGTTCTTC
CASSLSGRSYNEQFF
>TRBV2|.|16|.|TRBJ1-1
TGTGCCAGCAGTGCCAGGGCAGAGACGACGAACACTGAAGCTTTCTTT
CASSARAETTNTEAFF
>TRBV7-2|.|13|.|TRBJ2-3
TGTGCCAGCAGCTCCACTCGGTTGGATACGCAGTATTTT
CASSSTRLDTQYF
>TRBV7-2|.|15|TRBD1|TRBJ2-7
TGTGCCAGCAGCTTAGTCGGGACAGGGGGCTTCGAGCAGTACTTC
CASSLVGTGGFEQYF
>TRBV2|.|17|TRBD2|TRBJ2-1
TGTGCCAGCAGTGAAGAGACTAGCGGGAGCTCCTACAATGAGCAGTTCTTC
CASSEETSGSSYNEQFF
>TRBV5-1|.|15|.|TRBJ1-5
TGCGCCAGCAGCTTAGCGGGGGGCGGCAATCAGCCCCAGCATTTT
CASSLAGGGNQPQHF
>TRBV27|few|14|.|TRBJ1-1
TGTGCCAGCAGTTTATCGGTGGGGGCGACTGAAGCTTTCTTT
CASSLSVGATEAFF
>TRBV7-9|few|16|.|TRBJ1-3
TGTGCCAGCAGCTTAGGAGTGGGCTCCGCCGGAAACACCATATATTTT
CASSLGVGSAGNTIYF
>TRBV5-6|.|12|.|TRBJ2-5
TGTGCCAGCAGCTTGTCGGCGAAGGAGCAGTACTTC
CASSLSAKEQYF
>TRBV30|.|15|.|TRBJ2-3
TGTGCCTGGAGTGCCACAGGGAGAACCCCAGATACGCAGTATTTT
CAWSATGRTPDTQYF
>TRBV6-5|.|15|.|TRBJ1-1
TGTGCCAGCAGTCCTCTAGGGGCCGAAGGCACTGAAGCTTTCTTT
CASSPLGAEGTEAFF
>TRBV19|.|14|.|TRBJ1-2
TGTGCCAGTCGACCGGGAGGAGCTAACTATGGCTACACCTTC
CASRPGGANYGYTF
>TRBV6-1|.|13|.|TRBJ1-2
TGTGCCAGCAGGGTGTGGCAGGGTCATGGCTACACCTTC
CASRVWQGHGYTF
>TRBV27|.|14|TRBD1|TRBJ1-2
TGTGCCAGCAGTTTGGGACAGGGTAACTATGGCTACACCTTC
CASSLGQGNYGYTF
>TRBV12-1|.|16|.|TRBJ2-7
TGTGCCAGCAGTATACGGGCTAGCGGGTTCTCCTACGAGCAGTACTTC
CASSIRASGFSYEQYF